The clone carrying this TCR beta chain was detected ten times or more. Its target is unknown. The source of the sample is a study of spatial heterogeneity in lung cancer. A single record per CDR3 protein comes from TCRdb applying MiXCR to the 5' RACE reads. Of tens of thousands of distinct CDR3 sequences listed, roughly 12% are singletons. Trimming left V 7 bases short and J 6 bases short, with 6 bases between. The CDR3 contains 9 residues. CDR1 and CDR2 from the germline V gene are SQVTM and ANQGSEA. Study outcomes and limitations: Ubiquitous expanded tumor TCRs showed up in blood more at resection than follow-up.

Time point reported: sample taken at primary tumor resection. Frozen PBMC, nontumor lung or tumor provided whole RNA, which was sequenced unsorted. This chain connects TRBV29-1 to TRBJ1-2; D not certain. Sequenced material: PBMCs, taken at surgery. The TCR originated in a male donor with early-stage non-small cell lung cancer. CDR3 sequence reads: CSAGDGYTF. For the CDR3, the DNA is TGCAGCGCTGGGGATGGCTACACCTTC.